Given below is one TCR beta chain in context. No antigen is known for it. In the source study's methods: Across clinicopathological groups, CDR3 differences served as the basis for building a distant-metastasis classifier for papillary thyroid cancer. From the PCR reads, TCRdb re-called clones with MiXCR. TCRdb, not the authors, supplied the V and J calls. The sample contains about 38,000 clones, roughly 27% of which appear only once. These data come from a study of metastatic and nonmetastatic thyroid tumors. Whole-study results and caveats: Malignant thyroid tumors reportedly exceeded benign nodules significantly in TCR beta diversity, with the difference appearing in blood and tumor.

The germline V gene has CDR1 SGHTA and CDR2 FQGNSA. CDR3 size: 14 residues. With 9 bases removed from V and 6 bases from J, the gap between germline ends came to 18 bases. No patient received treatment before thyroid surgery. The chain employs TRBV7-2 and TRBJ2-1; D is unclear. This TCR was recovered from a female donor with papillary thyroid cancer or a benign thyroid nodule (not recorded which). Some clones in this sample may be carry-over from other donors' samples. Sample: blood. The CDR3 DNA follows: TGTGCCAGTTGGTACAAGCTCAATATCAATGAGCAGTTCTTC. Translated: CASWYKLNINEQFF.